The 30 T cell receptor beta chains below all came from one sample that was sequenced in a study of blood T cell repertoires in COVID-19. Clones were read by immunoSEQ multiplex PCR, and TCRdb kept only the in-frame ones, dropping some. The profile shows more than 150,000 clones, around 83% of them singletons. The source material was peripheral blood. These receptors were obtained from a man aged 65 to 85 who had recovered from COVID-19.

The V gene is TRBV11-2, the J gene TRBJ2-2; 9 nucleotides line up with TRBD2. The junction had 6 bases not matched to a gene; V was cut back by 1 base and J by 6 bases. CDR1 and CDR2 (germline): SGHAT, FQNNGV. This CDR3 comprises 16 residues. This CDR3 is CASSLGSSGSAGELFF. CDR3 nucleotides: TGTGCCAGCAGCTTAGGTAGTAGCGGGAGCGCCGGGGAGCTGTTTTTT.

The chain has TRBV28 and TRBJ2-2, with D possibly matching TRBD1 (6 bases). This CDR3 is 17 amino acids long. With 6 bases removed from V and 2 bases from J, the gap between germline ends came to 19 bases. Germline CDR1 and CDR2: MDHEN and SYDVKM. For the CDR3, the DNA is TGTGCCAGCAGCAGACTGCTTGGGACAACAAACACCGGGGAGCTGTTTTTT. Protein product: CASSRLLGTTNTGELFF.

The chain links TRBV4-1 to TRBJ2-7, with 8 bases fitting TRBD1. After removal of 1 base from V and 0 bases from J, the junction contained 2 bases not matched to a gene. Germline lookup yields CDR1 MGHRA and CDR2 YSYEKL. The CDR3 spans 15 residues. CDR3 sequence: CASSQGTGRSYEQYF. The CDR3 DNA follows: TGCGCCAGCAGCCAAGGGACAGGGCGCTCCTACGAGCAGTACTTC.

The CDR3 reads CASSESGRTTEQFF. As DNA, the CDR3 is TGTGCCAGCAGCGAAAGCGGGAGGACTACCGAGCAGTTCTTC. V and J are TRBV7-6 and TRBJ2-1, with 9 bases fitting TRBD2. The CDR3 is made up of 14 amino acids. The V and J ends lost 5 bases and 10 bases, in that order; junction bases with no gene match: 9. CDR1 SGHVS and CDR2 FNYEAQ come from the germline V gene.

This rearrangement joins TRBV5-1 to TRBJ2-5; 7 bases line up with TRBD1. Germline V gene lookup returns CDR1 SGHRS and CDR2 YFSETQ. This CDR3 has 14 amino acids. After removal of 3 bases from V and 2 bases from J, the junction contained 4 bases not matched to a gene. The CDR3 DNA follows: TGCGCCAGCAGCTCTGACAGGGCACAAGAGACCCAGTACTTC. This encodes CASSSDRAQETQYF.

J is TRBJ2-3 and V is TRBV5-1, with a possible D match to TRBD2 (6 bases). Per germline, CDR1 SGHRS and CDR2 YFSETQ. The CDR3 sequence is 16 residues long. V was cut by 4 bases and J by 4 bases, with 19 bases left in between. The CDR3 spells CASSLEGRGSADTQYF. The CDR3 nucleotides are TGCGCCAGCAGCCTGGAGGGTAGAGGGAGCGCAGATACGCAGTATTTT.

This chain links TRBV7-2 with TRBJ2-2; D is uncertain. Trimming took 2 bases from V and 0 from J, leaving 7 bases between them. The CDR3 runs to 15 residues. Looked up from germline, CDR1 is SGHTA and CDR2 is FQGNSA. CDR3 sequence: CASSLIAANTGELFF. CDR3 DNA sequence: TGTGCCAGCAGCTTAATAGCCGCGAACACCGGGGAGCTGTTTTTT.

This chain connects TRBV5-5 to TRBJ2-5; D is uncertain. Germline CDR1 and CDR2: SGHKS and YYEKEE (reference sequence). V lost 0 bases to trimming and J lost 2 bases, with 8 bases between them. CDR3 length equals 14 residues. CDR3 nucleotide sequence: TGTGCCAGCAGCTTGGCCTTGTCTCAAGAGACCCAGTACTTC. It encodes CASSLALSQETQYF.

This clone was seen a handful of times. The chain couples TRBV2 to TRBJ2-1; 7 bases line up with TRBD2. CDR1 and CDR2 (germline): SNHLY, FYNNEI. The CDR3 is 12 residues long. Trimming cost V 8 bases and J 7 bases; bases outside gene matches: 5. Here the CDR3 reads CASSTGGNEQFF. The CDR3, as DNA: TGTGCCAGCTCAACCGGGGGGAATGAGCAGTTCTTC. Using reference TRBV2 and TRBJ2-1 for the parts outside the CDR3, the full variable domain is EPEVTQTPSHQVTQMGQEVILRCVPISNHLYFYWYRQILGQKVEFLVSFYNNEISEKSEIFDDQFSVERPDGSNFTLKIRSTKLEDSAMYFCASSTGGNEQFFGPGTRLTVL.

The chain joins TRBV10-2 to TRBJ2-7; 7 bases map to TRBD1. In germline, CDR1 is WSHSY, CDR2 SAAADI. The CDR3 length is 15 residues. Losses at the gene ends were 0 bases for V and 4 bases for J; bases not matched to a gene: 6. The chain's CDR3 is CASSESKQGRYEQYF. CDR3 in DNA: TGCGCCAGCAGTGAGTCGAAACAGGGGCGGTACGAGCAGTACTTC.

CDR3 loop: CASSEGLAAYNEQFF. Written as DNA, the CDR3 is TGTGCCAGCAGTGAAGGGCTAGCGGCTTACAATGAGCAGTTCTTC. The genes are TRBV6-1 and TRBJ2-1, with TRBD2 matching 7 bases. Germline V lookup: CDR1 MNHNS, CDR2 SASEGT. V shed 1 base and J 4 bases; nucleotides not matched to a gene: 4. The CDR3 runs to 15 residues.

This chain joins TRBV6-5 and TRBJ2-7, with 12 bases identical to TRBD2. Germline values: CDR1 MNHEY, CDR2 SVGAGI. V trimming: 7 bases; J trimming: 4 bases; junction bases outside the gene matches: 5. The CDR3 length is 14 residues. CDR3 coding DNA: TGTGCCAGCAAGGAGACTAGCGGGAGATACGAGCAGTACTTC. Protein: CASKETSGRYEQYF.

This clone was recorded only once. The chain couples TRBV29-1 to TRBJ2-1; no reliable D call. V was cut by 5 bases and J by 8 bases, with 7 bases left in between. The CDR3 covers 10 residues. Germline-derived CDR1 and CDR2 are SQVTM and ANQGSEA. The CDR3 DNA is TGCAGCGTTCGTCAGGATGAGCAGTTCTTC. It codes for CSVRQDEQFF.

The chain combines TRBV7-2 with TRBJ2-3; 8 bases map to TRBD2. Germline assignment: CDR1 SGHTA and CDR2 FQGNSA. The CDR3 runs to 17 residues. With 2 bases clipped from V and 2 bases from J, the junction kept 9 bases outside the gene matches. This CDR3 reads CASSLMASGFSTDTQYF. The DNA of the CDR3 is TGTGCCAGCAGCTTAATGGCTAGCGGGTTTTCCACAGATACGCAGTATTTT.

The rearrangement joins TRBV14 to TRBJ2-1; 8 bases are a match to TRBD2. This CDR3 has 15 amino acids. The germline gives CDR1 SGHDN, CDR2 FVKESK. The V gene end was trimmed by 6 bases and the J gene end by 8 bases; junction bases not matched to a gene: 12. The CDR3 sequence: CASSLLGTRGYEQFF. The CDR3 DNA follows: TGTGCCAGCAGTTTACTCGGGACTAGGGGCTATGAGCAGTTCTTC. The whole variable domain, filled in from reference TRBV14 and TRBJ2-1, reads EAGVTQFPSHSVIEKGQTVTLRCDPISGHDNLYWYRRVMGKEIKFLLHFVKESKQDESGMPNNRFLAERTGGTYSTLKVQPAELEDSGVYFCASSLLGTRGYEQFFGPGTRLTVL.

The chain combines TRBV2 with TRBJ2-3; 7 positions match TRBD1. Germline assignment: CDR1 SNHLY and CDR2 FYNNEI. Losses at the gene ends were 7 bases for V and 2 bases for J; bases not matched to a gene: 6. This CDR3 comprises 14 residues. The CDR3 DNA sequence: TGTGCCAGCAAGATGGGACAGATCACAGATACGCAGTATTTT. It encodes CASKMGQITDTQYF.

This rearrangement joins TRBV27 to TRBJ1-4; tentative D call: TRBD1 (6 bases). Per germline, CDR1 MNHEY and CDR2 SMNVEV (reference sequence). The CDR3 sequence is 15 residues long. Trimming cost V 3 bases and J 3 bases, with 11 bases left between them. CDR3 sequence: CASSFAGAANEKLFF. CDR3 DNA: TGTGCCAGCAGTTTCGCGGGGGCAGCTAATGAAAAACTGTTTTTT.

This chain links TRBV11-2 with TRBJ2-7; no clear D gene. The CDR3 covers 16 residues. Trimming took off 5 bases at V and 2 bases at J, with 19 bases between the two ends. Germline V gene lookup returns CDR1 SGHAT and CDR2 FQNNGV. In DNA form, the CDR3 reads TGTGCCAGCAGCCCTCAAGGTATCGGCGGAGCCTACGAGCAGTACTTC. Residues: CASSPQGIGGAYEQYF.

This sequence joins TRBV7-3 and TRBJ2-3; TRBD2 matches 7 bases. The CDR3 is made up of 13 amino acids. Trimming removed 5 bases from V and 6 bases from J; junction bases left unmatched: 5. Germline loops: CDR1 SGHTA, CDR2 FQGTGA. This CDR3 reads CASSPGGGDTQYF. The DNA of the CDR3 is TGTGCCAGCAGCCCTGGGGGAGGGGATACGCAGTATTTT.

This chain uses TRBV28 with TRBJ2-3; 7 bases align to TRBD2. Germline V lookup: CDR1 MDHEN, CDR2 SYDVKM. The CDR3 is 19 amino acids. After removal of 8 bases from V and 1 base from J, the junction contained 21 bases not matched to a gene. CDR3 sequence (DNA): TGTGCCAGCTCCCCCGAAGTGGGGGGAGGGCCGCCCGGCACAGATACGCAGTATTTT. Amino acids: CASSPEVGGGPPGTDTQYF.

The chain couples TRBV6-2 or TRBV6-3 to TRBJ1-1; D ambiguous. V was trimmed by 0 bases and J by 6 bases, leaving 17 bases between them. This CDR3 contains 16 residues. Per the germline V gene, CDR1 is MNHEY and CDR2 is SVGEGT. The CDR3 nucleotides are TGTGCCAGCAGTTACTCTCTCGGGGAATTGAGAGCTGAAGCTTTCTTT. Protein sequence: CASSYSLGELRAEAFF.

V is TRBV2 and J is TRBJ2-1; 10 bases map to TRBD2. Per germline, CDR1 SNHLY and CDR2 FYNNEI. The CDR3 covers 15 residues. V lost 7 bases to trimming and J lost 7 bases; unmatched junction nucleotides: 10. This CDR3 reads CASMRPSGRENEQFF. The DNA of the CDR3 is TGTGCCAGCATGAGGCCTAGCGGGAGAGAGAATGAGCAGTTCTTC.

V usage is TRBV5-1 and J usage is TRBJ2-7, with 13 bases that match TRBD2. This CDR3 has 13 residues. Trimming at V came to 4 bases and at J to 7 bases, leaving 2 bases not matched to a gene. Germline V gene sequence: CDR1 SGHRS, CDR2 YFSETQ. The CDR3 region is CASSKGLAGEQYF. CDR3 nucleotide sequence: TGCGCCAGCAGCAAGGGACTAGCGGGGGAGCAGTACTTC.

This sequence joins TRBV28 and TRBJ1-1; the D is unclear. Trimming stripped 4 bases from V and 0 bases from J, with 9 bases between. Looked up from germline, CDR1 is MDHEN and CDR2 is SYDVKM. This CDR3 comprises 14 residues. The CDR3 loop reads CASSSAVMNTEAFF. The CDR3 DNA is TGTGCCAGCAGTTCGGCGGTCATGAACACTGAAGCTTTCTTT.

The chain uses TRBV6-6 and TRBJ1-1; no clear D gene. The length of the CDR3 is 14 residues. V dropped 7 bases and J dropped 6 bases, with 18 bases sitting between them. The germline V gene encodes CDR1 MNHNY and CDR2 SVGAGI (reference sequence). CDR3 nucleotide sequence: TGTGCCAGCACCAGAGACACGCAGGCCGCTGAAGCTTTCTTT. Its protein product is CASTRDTQAAEAFF.

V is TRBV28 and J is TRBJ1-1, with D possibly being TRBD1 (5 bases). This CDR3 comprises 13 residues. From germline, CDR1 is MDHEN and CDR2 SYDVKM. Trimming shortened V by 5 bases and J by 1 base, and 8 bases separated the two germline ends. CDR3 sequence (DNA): TGTGCCAGCAGTGGGGCCGAGAACACTGAAGCTTTCTTT. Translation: CASSGAENTEAFF.

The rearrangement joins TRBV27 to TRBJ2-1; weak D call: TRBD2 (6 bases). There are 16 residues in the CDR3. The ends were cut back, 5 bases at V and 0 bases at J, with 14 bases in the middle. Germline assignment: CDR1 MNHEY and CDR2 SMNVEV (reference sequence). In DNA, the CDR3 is TGTGCCAGCAGTAAAATAGCGGCGAGCTCCTACAATGAGCAGTTCTTC. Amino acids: CASSKIAASSYNEQFF.

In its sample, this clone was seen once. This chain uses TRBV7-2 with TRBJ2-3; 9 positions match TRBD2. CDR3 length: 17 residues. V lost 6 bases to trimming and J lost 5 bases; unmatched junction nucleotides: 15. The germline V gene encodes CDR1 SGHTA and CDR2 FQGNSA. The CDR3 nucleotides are TGTGCCAGCAGTGGGATAGTTAGCGGGAGAGCGAAAGATACGCAGTATTTT. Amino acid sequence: CASSGIVSGRAKDTQYF.

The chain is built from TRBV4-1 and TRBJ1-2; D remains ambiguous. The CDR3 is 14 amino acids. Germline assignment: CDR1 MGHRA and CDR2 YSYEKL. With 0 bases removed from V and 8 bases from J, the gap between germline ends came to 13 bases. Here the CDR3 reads CASSQDRLAKGYTF. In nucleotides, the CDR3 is TGCGCCAGCAGCCAAGACAGGTTGGCCAAGGGCTACACCTTC.

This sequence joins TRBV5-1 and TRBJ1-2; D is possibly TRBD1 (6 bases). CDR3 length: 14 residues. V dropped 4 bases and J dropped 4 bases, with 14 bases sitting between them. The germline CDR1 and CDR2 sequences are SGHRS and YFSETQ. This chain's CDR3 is CASSPTSRGYGYTF. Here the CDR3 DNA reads TGCGCCAGCAGCCCAACATCCAGGGGCTATGGCTACACCTTC.